This T cell receptor beta chain was identified during a study of cytomegalovirus exposure and HLA in healthy donors. General observations from the study: The majority of TCR sequences were rare, yet some public TCRs appeared in many donors. Available immune exposure information covered CMV serostatus only.

It was with 60 Vbeta and 13 Jbeta primers that the PCR ran. Data came from immunoSEQ multiplex PCR; TCRdb stores just in-frame clones and leaves some out. The sample has about 69,000 clones, around 70% seen once. With respect to this clone: What it binds is not known.

The receptor was isolated from a woman under 40 in good health and CMV-seropositive. The sample comprised PBMCs.

CDR3 in DNA: TGTGCCAGCAGCTTGGGGTGGGGGCTAGGGAATGAGCAGTTCTTC. Translated: CASSLGWGLGNEQFF. The chain carries TRBV5-4 and TRBJ2-1; D possibly corresponds to TRBD1 (6 bases). The CDR3 length is 15 residues. Germline V lookup: CDR1 SGHNT, CDR2 YYREEE (reference sequence). V was shortened by 0 bases and J by 7 bases, with 14 bases between the two germline ends.